Listed below are T cell receptor beta chains from one sample, sequenced in a study of cytomegalovirus exposure and HLA in healthy donors. Profiling relied on immunoSEQ multiplex PCR, and the TCRdb table lists in-frame clones only, not all of them. The top ten hold 1.2% of the sample, which has 110,000 to 150,000 clones, around 75% seen once. What was sequenced was PBMCs. The receptors derive from a female donor in good health and CMV-seronegative. CDR3s include the opening cysteine and the closing phenylalanine or tryptophan. A D gene is named only where the DNA matches it firmly. Clone size appears in some rows only: once, few, many, or a class for an expanded clone.

V gene,D gene,J gene,clone size,CDR3 DNA,CDR3 protein
TRBV5-1,.,TRBJ2-1,.,TGCGCCAGCAGCTTGGAACAGCTAAAGGCCAATGAGCAGTTCTTC,CASSLEQLKANEQFF
TRBV29-1,.,TRBJ1-4,.,TGCAGCGTTCGACAGGCGCCAACTAATGAAAAACTGTTTTTT,CSVRQAPTNEKLFF
TRBV5-1,.,TRBJ2-6,.,TGCGCCAGCAGCTTAACCGCGGCTGGGGCCAACGTCCTGACTTTC,CASSLTAAGANVLTF
TRBV9,.,TRBJ1-6,.,TGTGCCAGCAGCGTAGATTACGGTGAACTGCCCCTCCACTTT,CASSVDYGELPLHF
TRBV25-1,.,TRBJ1-1,.,TGTGCCAGCAGTGGCATGACAGTGAACACTGAAGCTTTCTTT,CASSGMTVNTEAFF
TRBV4-1,.,TRBJ1-1,.,TGCGCCAGCAGCCAGGCCGGGACACAGGGTACTGAAGCTTTCTTT,CASSQAGTQGTEAFF
TRBV19,TRBD1,TRBJ2-2,few,TGTGCCAGTAGATTGGACAGGGGTGACACCGGGGAGCTGTTTTTT,CASRLDRGDTGELFF
TRBV19,.,TRBJ1-1,.,TGTGCCAGTAGTTCAGCGCTGAACACTGAAGCTTTCTTT,CASSSALNTEAFF
TRBV28,.,TRBJ2-7,.,TGTGCCAGCACTTTCGGGGGGCTCGCCTACGAGCAGTACTTC,CASTFGGLAYEQYF
TRBV19,.,TRBJ1-1,.,TGTGCCAGTAGTATTTCGGGGGGTAGCACTGAAGCTTTCTTT,CASSISGGSTEAFF
TRBV29-1,.,TRBJ2-7,few,TGCAGCGTTGAAGCCGTCGGGGGCTACGAGCAGTACTTC,CSVEAVGGYEQYF
TRBV6-6,TRBD1,TRBJ1-5,.,TGTGCCAGCAGTTACCCGACAGGGGGCGAGCATCAGCCCCAGCATTTT,CASSYPTGGEHQPQHF
TRBV9,TRBD1,TRBJ2-5,.,TGTGCCAGCAGCGTAGCACCAGGGACAGATTCTCGGGAGACCCAGTACTTC,CASSVAPGTDSRETQYF
TRBV15,TRBD1,TRBJ2-4,.,TGTGCCACCAGCGCACGGGACAGTAAAAACATTCAGTACTTC,CATSARDSKNIQYF
TRBV29-1,TRBD1,TRBJ2-4,.,TGCAGCGTAAAGGACAGGGGGAACATTCAGTACTTC,CSVKDRGNIQYF
TRBV7-3,TRBD1,TRBJ2-5,.,TGTGCCAGCAGCTACGGGACAGGGAGAGAGACCCAGTACTTC,CASSYGTGRETQYF
TRBV4-2,TRBD2,TRBJ2-7,.,TGTGCCAGCAGCCAAGGGTCGGGACTACCCTCCTACGAGCAGTACTTC,CASSQGSGLPSYEQYF
TRBV5-1,TRBD1,TRBJ1-3,.,TGCGCCAGCAGCCAACAGGGGTACTCTGGAAACACCATATATTTT,CASSQQGYSGNTIYF
TRBV5-1,.,TRBJ2-7,.,TGCGCCAGCAGCTTGGCTGCCAGGGATAACGAGCAGTACTTC,CASSLAARDNEQYF
TRBV30,TRBD1,TRBJ1-1,once,TGTGCCTGGAGGGACAGGGGTAACACTGAAGCTTTCTTT,CAWRDRGNTEAFF
TRBV5-4,TRBD2,TRBJ2-1,.,TGTGCCAGCAGCCCTTCTTGGGGGAGGGATTACAATGAGCAGTTCTTC,CASSPSWGRDYNEQFF
TRBV29-1,.,TRBJ1-2,.,TGCAGCGTTAGTGGGGGCCGGTCTGGCTACACCTTC,CSVSGGRSGYTF
TRBV4-1,.,TRBJ2-1,.,TGCGCCAGCAGCCATTATGATGAGCAGTTCTTC,CASSHYDEQFF
TRBV10-2,TRBD2,TRBJ2-3,.,TGCGCCACCGGACCCGGGACTAGCGGGACAGATACGCAGTATTTT,CATGPGTSGTDTQYF
TRBV6-5,TRBD2,TRBJ2-7,few,TGTGCCAGCAGCCGGACTAGCGGGTTCTACGAGCAGTACTTC,CASSRTSGFYEQYF
TRBV28,.,TRBJ1-1,.,TGTGCCAGCAGAACTACAGGGTTGAACACTGAAGCTTTCTTT,CASRTTGLNTEAFF
TRBV28,TRBD2,TRBJ2-1,few,TGTGCCAGCAGCCCTTCTAGCGGGAGGAGCTCCTACAATGAGCAGTTCTTC,CASSPSSGRSSYNEQFF
TRBV15,TRBD2,TRBJ2-1,.,TGTGCCACCAGCAGAAAACCCGGGACTAGAGGTAATGAGCAGTTCTTC,CATSRKPGTRGNEQFF
TRBV6-5,TRBD2,TRBJ2-1,.,TGTGCCAGCAGCCACCTAGCGGACGGCCGTCGTGAGCAGTTCTTC,CASSHLADGRREQFF
TRBV27,TRBD2,TRBJ2-7,.,TGTGCCAGCAGTCTAGCGGGAGGGCTCGAGCAGTACTTC,CASSLAGGLEQYF
TRBV19,TRBD1,TRBJ2-1,.,TGTGCCAGTCTGGGACAGGGGGACAATGAGCAGTTCTTC,CASLGQGDNEQFF
TRBV7-9,.,TRBJ1-5,few,TGTGCCAGCAGCTTAGGGGCCCACAATCAGCCCCAGCATTTT,CASSLGAHNQPQHF
TRBV6-6,.,TRBJ1-5,.,TGTGCCAGCAGTTACGGGGGGGGAAAAACTAATCAGCCCCAGCATTTT,CASSYGGGKTNQPQHF